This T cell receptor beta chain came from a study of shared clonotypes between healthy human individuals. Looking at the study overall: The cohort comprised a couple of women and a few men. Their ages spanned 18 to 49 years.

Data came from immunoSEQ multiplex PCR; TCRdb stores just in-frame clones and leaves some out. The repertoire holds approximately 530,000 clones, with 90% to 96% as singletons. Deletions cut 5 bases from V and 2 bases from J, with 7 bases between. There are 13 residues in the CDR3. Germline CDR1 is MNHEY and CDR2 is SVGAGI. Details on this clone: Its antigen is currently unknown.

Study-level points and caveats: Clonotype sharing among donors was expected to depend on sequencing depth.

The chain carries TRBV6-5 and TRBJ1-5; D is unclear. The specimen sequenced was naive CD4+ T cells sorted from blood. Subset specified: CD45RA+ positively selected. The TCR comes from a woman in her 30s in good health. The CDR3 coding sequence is TGTGCCAGCAGTCCCCGCGGCAATCAGCCCCAGCATTTT. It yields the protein CASSPRGNQPQHF.